Sequencing of this TCR beta chain was carried out in a study of neurological immune-mediated disorders. Overall study results and limits: HTLV-1-associated myelopathy led in TCR clonal expansion, while multiple sclerosis ranked lowest, below healthy controls.

A single record per CDR3 protein comes from TCRdb applying MiXCR to the 5' RACE reads. The repertoire holds tens of thousands of distinct CDR3 sequences, with under 30% as singletons. This clonotype was counted many times. Its antigen is not known. A total of 2 million PBMCs stored at -80 degrees C provided the unsorted libraries. What was sequenced was PBMCs. The TCR sequence derives from a woman aged 70 to 79 in good health.

The CDR3 nucleotides are TGCAGTGCTAGGGAAGACACCTTTTACAATGAGCAGTTCTTC. Amino acids: CSAREDTFYNEQFF. J is TRBJ2-1 and V is TRBV20-1; no reliable D call. The CDR3 runs to 14 residues. Trimming removed 3 bases from V and 4 bases from J, with 13 bases in between. Germline-derived CDR1 and CDR2 are DFQATT and SNEGSKA (reference sequence).